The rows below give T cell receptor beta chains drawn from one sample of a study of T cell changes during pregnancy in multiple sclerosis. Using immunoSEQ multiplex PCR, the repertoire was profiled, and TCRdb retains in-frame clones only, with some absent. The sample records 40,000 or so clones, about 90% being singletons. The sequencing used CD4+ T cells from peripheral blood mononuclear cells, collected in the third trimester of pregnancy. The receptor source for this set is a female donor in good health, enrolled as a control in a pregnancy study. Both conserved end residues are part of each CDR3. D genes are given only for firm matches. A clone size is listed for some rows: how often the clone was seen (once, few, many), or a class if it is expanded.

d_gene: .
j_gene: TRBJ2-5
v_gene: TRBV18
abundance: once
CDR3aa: CASSQGHSEETQYF
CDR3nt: TGTGCCAGCTCACAGGGACACTCAGAAGAGACCCAGTACTTC

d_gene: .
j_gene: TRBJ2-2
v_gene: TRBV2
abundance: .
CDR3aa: CASSGLANTGELFF
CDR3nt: TGTGCCAGCAGTGGCCTAGCTAACACCGGGGAGCTGTTTTTT

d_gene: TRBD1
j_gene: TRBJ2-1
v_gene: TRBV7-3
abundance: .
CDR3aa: CASARDRAINEQFF
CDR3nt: TGTGCCAGCGCCCGGGACAGGGCCATCAATGAGCAGTTCTTC

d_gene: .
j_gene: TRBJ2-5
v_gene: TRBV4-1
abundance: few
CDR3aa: CASSLSPGGGQSGTQYF
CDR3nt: TGCGCCAGCAGCCTTTCCCCGGGCGGGGGACAAAGCGGGACCCAGTACTTC

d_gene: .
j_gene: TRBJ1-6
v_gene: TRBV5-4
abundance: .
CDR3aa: CASSPGQSSYNSPLHF
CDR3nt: TGTGCCAGCTCCCCAGGGCAGAGCTCCTATAATTCACCCCTCCACTTT

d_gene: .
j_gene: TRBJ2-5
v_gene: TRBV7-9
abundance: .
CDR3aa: CASSSQTIQETQYF
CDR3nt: TGTGCCAGCAGCTCGCAGACAATTCAAGAGACCCAGTACTTC

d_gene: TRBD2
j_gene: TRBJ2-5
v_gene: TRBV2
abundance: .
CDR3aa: CASANPGLAGAGETQYF
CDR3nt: TGTGCCAGCGCTAACCCGGGACTAGCGGGAGCAGGAGAGACCCAGTACTTC

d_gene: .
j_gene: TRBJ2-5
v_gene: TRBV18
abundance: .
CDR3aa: CASSRGFQETQYF
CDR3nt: TGTGCCAGCTCCCGGGGTTTCCAAGAGACCCAGTACTTC

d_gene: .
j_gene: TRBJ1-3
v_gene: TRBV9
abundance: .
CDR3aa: CASSAGTISGNTIYF
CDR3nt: TGTGCCAGCAGCGCGGGGACAATCTCTGGAAACACCATATATTTT

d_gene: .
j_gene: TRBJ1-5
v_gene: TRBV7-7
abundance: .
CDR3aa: CASSPIELPRGNQPQHF
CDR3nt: TGTGCTAGCAGCCCCATTGAGCTACCCCGCGGCAATCAGCCCCAGCATTTT

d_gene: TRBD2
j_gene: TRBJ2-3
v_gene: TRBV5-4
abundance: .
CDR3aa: CASSLLAGSTDTQYF
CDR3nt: TGTGCCAGCAGCTTACTAGCGGGTAGCACAGATACGCAGTATTTT